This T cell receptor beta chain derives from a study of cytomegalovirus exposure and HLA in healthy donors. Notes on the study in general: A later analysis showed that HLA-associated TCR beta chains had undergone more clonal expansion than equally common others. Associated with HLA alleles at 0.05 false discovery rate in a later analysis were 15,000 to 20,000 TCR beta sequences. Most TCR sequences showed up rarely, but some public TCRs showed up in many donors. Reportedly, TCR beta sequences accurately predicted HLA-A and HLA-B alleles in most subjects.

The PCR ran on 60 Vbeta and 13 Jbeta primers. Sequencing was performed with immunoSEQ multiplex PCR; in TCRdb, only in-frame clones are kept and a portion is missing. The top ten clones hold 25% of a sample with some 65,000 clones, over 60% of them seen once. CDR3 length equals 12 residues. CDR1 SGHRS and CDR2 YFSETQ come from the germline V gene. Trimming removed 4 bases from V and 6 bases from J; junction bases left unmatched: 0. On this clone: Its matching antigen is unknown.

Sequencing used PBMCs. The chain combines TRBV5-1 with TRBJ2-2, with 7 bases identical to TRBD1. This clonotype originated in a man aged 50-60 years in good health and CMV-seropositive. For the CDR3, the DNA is TGCGCCAGCAGCACAGGGGCCGGGGAGCTGTTTTTT. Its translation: CASSTGAGELFF.